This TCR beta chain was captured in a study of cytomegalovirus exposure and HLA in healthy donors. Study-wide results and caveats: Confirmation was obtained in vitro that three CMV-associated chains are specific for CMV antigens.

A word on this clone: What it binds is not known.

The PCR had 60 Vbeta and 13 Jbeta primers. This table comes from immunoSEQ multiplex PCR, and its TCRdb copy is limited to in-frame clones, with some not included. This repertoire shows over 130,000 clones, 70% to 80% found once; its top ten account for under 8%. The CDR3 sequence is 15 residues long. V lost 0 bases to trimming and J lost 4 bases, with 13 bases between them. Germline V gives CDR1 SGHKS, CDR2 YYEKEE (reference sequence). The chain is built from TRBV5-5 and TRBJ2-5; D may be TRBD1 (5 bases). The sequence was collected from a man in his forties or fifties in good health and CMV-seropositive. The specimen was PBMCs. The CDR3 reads CASSLAWTTRETQYF. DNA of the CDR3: TGTGCCAGCAGCTTGGCATGGACAACCCGAGAGACCCAGTACTTC.